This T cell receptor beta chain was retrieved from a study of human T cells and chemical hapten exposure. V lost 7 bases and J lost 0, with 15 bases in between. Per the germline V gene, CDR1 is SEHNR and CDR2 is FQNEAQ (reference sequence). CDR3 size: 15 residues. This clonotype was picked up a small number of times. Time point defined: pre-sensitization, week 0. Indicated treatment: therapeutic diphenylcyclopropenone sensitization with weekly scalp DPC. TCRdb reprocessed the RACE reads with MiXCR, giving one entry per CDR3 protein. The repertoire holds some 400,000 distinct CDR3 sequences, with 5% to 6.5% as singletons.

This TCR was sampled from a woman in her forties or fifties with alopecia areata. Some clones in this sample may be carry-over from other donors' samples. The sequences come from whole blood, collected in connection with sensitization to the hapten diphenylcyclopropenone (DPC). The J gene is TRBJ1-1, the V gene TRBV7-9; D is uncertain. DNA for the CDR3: TGTGCCAGCAACCCATGGGGAGTAATGAACACTGAAGCTTTCTTT. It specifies CASNPWGVMNTEAFF.